A selection of T cell receptor beta chains follows, all from one sample in a study of post-analysis software for immune sequencing data. TCRdb reprocessed the PCR reads via MiXCR and lists one record per CDR3 protein. The sample lists a few hundred thousand distinct CDR3 sequences, roughly 36% occurring once. Source material: blood. These receptors all stem from a girl between 5 and 17 years old with multiple sclerosis. Each CDR3 is given with its conserved first and last residue. A D gene is named only where the DNA matches it firmly. Expanded clones get a size class; other rows say once, few or many, or leave the size out.

size	V	J	D	DNA	CDR3
few	TRBV6-5	TRBJ2-7	NA	TGTGCCAGCAGTCGGACAGCAGCCTACGAGCAGTACTTC	CASSRTAAYEQYF
few	TRBV29-1	TRBJ2-7	NA	TGCAGCGTTCGATCCGGGACGGTTGTTTCCTACGAGCAGTACTTC	CSVRSGTVVSYEQYF
NA	TRBV6-4	TRBJ2-1	NA	TGTGCCACGCAGCCCCAAGCGGGCAGCTACAATGAGCAGTTCTTC	CATQPQAGSYNEQFF
few	TRBV27	TRBJ1-2	NA	TGTGCCAGCAGTTTCACGACGAGGGGCCGCTACACCTTC	CASSFTTRGRYTF
few	TRBV4-2	TRBJ2-3	NA	TGTGCCAGCAGCCAAGTGGCTCCCACCTCCACAGATACGCAGTATTTT	CASSQVAPTSTDTQYF
few	TRBV12-3/TRBV12-4	TRBJ2-3	TRBD2	TGTGCCAGCACCGGGCGGGAGAACACGGATACGCAGTATTTT	CASTGRENTDTQYF
few	TRBV9	TRBJ2-1	NA	TGTGCCAGCAGCCGTTTAGGGGACAATGAGCAGTTCTTC	CASSRLGDNEQFF
NA	TRBV7-7	TRBJ1-5	NA	TGTGCTAGCAGCTTAGCAATTAATCAGCCCCAGCATTTT	CASSLAINQPQHF
NA	TRBV5-1	TRBJ1-2	NA	TGCGCCAGCAGCTTGGGGGCAGTTAACTATGGCTACACCTTC	CASSLGAVNYGYTF
NA	TRBV28	TRBJ1-1	NA	TGTGCCAGCAGCTCTCGGGGAATGGGGGGAACTGAAGCTTTCTTT	CASSSRGMGGTEAFF
NA	TRBV7-2	TRBJ2-5	TRBD2	TGTGCCAGCAGCTTAGAGCGGGGGGTCGGGGAGCAGTACTTC	CASSLERGVGEQYF
NA	TRBV3-1	TRBJ1-6	TRBD1	TGTGCCAGCAGCCCCGGGACAGGGAGATCACCCCTCCACTTT	CASSPGTGRSPLHF
NA	TRBV11-2	TRBJ1-6	NA	TGTGCCAGCAGCGAAGGAAGCTCCTATAATTCACCCCTCCACTTT	CASSEGSSYNSPLHF
few	TRBV11-2	TRBJ2-7	TRBD2	TGTGCCAGCAGCTCAGGGACTAGCGGGGGGCCAAGAACCTACGAGCAGTACTTC	CASSSGTSGGPRTYEQYF
NA	TRBV12-3/TRBV12-4	TRBJ1-2	NA	TGTGCCAGCAGTTTCGGATTCATAGGCTACACCTTC	CASSFGFIGYTF
NA	TRBV6-6	TRBJ1-5	NA	TGTGCCAGCAGCCGTTATGATAGCAATCAGCCCCAGCATTTT	CASSRYDSNQPQHF
NA	TRBV24-1	TRBJ2-3	TRBD2	TGTGCCACTAGTGACCCGCTTCTAGCGGGGGGGCCAGATACGCAGTATTTT	CATSDPLLAGGPDTQYF
few	TRBV12-3/TRBV12-4	TRBJ1-2	NA	TGTGCCGGCAGATCGGGACACTATGGCTACACCTTC	CAGRSGHYGYTF
NA	TRBV6-6	TRBJ2-1	NA	TGTGCCAGCAGTGAGTACGACTTCAATGAGCAGTTCTTC	CASSEYDFNEQFF
few	TRBV3-1	TRBJ2-7	TRBD2	TGTGCCAGCAGCCCAAGACCTAGCGGGTCCACCTACGAGCAGTACTTC	CASSPRPSGSTYEQYF
NA	TRBV7-8	TRBJ1-2	NA	TGTGCCAGCAGCTATGACGCCCTCCTCGAAGCCAAATCCTATGGCTACACCTTC	CASSYDALLEAKSYGYTF
many	TRBV7-2	TRBJ2-1	TRBD2	TGTGCCAGCAGCTTACGGGGACTAGCGGGGGGCAATGAGCAGTTCTTC	CASSLRGLAGGNEQFF
few	TRBV12-3/TRBV12-4	TRBJ2-4	NA	TGTGCCAGCAGTTTAGAAACACTTTTAGCCAAAAACATTCAGTACTTC	CASSLETLLAKNIQYF
NA	TRBV11-2	TRBJ1-5	NA	TGTGTCAGCAGCTTGGCCGACAAGGATCAGCCCCAGCATTTT	CVSSLADKDQPQHF
few	TRBV5-1	TRBJ1-2	NA	TGCGCCAGCAGGGGCAAGCAGACGGACTATGGCTACACCTTC	CASRGKQTDYGYTF